The T cell receptor (beta chain) under discussion was sequenced for a study of a mutant IDH1 vaccine in newly diagnosed glioma. Findings and caveats of the study: Most patients, 93.3%, showed vaccine-induced immune responses.

Method: immunoSEQ multiplex PCR; TCRdb's copy keeps in-frame clones and lacks some. Among 45,000 to 60,000 clones listed, about 74% were seen once. Specified time point: baseline, week 1 (first vaccination visit). Specified treatment: pre-vaccination baseline after standard-of-care therapy. Comment on this clone: Its matching antigen is unknown.

The germline V and J ends were trimmed by 4 bases and 5 bases, with 17 bases remaining between them. This CDR3 is 15 amino acids long. From germline, CDR1 is SGHAT and CDR2 FQNNGV. This chain links TRBV11-2 with TRBJ1-1; the D is unclear. The source is a woman in her thirties or forties with glioma. The sequencing here drew on PBMCs, taken from a glioma patient treated with radiotherapy, temozolomide or both. The CDR3 nucleotides read TGTGCCAGCAGCTCACTGCCGGGGTTGGGGACTGAAGCTTTCTTT. Protein: CASSSLPGLGTEAFF. Together with reference TRBV11-2 and TRBJ1-1, the CDR3 gives the full variable domain: EAGVAQSPRYKIIEKRQSVAFWCNPISGHATLYWYQQILGQGPKLLIQFQNNGVVDDSQLPKDRFSAERLKGVDSTLKIQPAKLEDSAVYLCASSSLPGLGTEAFFGQGTRLTVV.